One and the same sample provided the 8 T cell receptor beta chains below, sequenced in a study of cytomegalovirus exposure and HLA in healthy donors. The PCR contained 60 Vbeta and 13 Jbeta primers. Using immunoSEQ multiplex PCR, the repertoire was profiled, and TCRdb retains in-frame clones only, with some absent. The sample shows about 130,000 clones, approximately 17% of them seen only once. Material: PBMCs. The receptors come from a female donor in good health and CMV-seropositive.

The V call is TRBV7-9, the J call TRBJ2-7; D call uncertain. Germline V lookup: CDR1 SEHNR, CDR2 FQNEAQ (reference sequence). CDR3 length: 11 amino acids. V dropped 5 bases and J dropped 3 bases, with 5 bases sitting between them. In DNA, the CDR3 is TGTGCCAGCAGCCCCAACTACGAGCAGTACTTC. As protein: CASSPNYEQYF.

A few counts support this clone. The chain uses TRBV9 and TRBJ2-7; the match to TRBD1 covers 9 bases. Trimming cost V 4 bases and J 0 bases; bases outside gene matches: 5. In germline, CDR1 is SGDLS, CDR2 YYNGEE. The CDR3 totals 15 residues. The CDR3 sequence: CASSRTGASSYEQYF. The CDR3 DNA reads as TGTGCCAGCAGCCGGACAGGGGCGAGCTCCTACGAGCAGTACTTC.

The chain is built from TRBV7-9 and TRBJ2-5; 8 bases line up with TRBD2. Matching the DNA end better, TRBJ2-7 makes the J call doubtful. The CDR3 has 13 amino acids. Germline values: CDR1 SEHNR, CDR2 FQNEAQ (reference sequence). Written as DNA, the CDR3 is TGTGCCTTGAACGGGGGGGACTACTACGAGCAGTACTTC. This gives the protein CALNGGDYYEQYF.

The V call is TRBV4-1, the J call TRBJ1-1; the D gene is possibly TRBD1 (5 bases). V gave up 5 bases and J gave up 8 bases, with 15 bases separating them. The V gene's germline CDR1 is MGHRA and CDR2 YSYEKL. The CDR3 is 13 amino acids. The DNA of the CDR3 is TGCGCCAGCAGCTCCCGAACAGGCAGAGAAGCTTTCTTT. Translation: CASSSRTGREAFF.

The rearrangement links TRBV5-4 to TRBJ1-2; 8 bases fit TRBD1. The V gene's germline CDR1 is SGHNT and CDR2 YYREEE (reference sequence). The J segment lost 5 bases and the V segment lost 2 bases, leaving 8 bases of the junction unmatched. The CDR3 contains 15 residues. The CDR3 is CASSFRGQGGYGYTF. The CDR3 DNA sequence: TGTGCCAGCAGCTTTCGCGGACAGGGCGGATATGGCTACACCTTC.

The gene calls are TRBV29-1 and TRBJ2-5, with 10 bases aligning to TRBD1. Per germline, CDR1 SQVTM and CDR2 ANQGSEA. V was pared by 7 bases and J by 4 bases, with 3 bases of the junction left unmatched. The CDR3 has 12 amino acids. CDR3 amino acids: CSADRGRETQYF. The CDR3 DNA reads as TGCAGCGCCGACAGGGGGCGAGAGACCCAGTACTTC. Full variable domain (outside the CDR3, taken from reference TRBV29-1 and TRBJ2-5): SAVISQKPSRDICQRGTSLTIQCQVDSQVTMMFWYRQQPGQSLTLIATANQGSEATYESGFVIDKFPISRPNLTFSTLTVSNMSPEDSSIYLCSADRGRETQYFGPGTRLLVL.

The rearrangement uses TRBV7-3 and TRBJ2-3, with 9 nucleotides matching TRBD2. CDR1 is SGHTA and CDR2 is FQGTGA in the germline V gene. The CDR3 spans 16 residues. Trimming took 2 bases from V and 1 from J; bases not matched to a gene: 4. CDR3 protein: CASSLGSGSGTDTQYF. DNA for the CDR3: TGTGCCAGCAGCTTAGGTAGCGGGAGTGGCACAGATACGCAGTATTTT.

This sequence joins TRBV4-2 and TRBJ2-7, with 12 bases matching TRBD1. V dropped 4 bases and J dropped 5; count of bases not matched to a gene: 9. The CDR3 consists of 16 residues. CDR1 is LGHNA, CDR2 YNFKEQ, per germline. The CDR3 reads CASSLRAGTGGDEQYF. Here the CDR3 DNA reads TGTGCCAGCAGCCTAAGGGCCGGGACAGGGGGCGACGAGCAGTACTTC.